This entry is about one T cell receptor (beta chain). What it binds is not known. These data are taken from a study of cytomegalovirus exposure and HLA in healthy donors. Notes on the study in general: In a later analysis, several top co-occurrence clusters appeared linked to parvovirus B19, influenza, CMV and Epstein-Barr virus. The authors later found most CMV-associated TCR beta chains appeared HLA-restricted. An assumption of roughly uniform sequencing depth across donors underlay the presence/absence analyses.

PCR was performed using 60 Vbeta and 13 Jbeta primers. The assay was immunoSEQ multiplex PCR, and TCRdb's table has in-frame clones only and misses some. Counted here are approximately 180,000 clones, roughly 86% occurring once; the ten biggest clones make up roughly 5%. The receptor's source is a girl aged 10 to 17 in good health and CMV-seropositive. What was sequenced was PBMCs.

The CDR3 nucleotides are TGTGCCAGCAGCGGATGGGGAGGGATTGGCTACACCTTC. Protein: CASSGWGGIGYTF. V usage is TRBV9 and J usage is TRBJ1-2; D unresolved. This CDR3 is built from 13 residues. Germline CDR1 reads SGDLS; CDR2 reads YYNGEE. The V and J ends lost 3 bases and 7 bases respectively, with 13 bases between them.